What follows are 16 T cell receptor beta chains derived from one specimen sequenced in a study of blood T cell repertoires in COVID-19. Assay: immunoSEQ multiplex PCR; the TCRdb copy retains only in-frame clones and omits some. The table lists approximately 500,000 clones, 70% to 90% of them singletons, with roughly 3.2% in the top ten. The sequencing input was peripheral blood. The receptors derive from a human donor in a cohort sampled during active COVID-19.

The chain uses TRBV24-1 and TRBJ1-2, with TRBD1 as a possible D gene (5 bases). The germline V gene encodes CDR1 KGHDR and CDR2 SFDVKD. This CDR3 has 13 amino acids. With 10 bases removed from V and 2 bases from J, the gap between germline ends came to 13 bases. For the CDR3, the DNA is TGTGCCACTTCCCAGACAGCCAACTATGGCTACACCTTC. Its translation: CATSQTANYGYTF.

This clone is a singleton in its sample. The chain employs TRBV6-4 and TRBJ2-1; 8 bases line up with TRBD2. The CDR3 contains 14 residues. V shed 8 bases, J shed 7 bases, and the junction held 10 bases outside the gene matches. The V gene's germline CDR1 is MRHNA and CDR2 SNTAGT. The CDR3 DNA reads TGTGCCAGCGCCCCCAGCGGGAGAGGGAATGAGCAGTTCTTC. Residues: CASAPSGRGNEQFF.

The V call is TRBV19, the J call TRBJ1-5; D not certain. V lost 0 bases, J lost 0 bases, and 12 bases lay in between. From germline, CDR1 is LNHDA and CDR2 SQIVND (reference sequence). This CDR3 has 17 amino acids. The CDR3 loop is CASSIDPPIYSNQPQHF. The DNA for the CDR3 is TGTGCCAGTAGTATAGACCCTCCTATATATAGCAATCAGCCCCAGCATTTT.

This chain links TRBV29-1 with TRBJ1-2; 9 nucleotides agree with TRBD1. CDR1 and CDR2 (germline): SQVTM, ANQGSEA. This CDR3 is 17 amino acids long. V shed 4 bases and J 5 bases; nucleotides not matched to a gene: 17. The CDR3 spells CSVALTQPSGTGYGYTF. The CDR3 region has the DNA TGCAGCGTTGCACTCACTCAGCCGTCCGGGACAGGGTATGGCTACACCTTC.

This clone has just one count. The rearrangement uses TRBV19 and TRBJ1-5; D is possibly TRBD1 (5 bases). CDR1 LNHDA and CDR2 SQIVND come from the germline V gene (reference sequence). The CDR3 has 17 residues. The V end was cut by 8 bases, the J end by 9 bases, with 29 bases between. CDR3 loop: CASGSSSLGQGGAPQHF. CDR3 DNA: TGTGCCAGTGGAAGTTCTAGTCTCGGCCAGGGTGGTGCGCCCCAGCATTTT.

This rearrangement joins TRBV7-3 to TRBJ2-1, with TRBD2 matching over 8 bases. The CDR3 runs to 15 residues. CDR1 is SGHTA, CDR2 FQGTGA, per germline. The trim removed 4 bases at V and 5 bases at J, leaving 7 bases unmatched. The CDR3 nucleotides are TGTGCCAGCAGCTCCATAGCGGGAAACGACAATGAGCAGTTCTTC. This encodes CASSSIAGNDNEQFF.

This rearrangement joins TRBV6-4 to TRBJ1-2, with D possibly being TRBD1 (5 bases). V shed 0 bases and J shed 5 bases, with 10 bases lying between them. The V gene's germline CDR1 is MRHNA and CDR2 SNTAGT. This CDR3 comprises 14 residues. The CDR3 DNA reads TGTGCCAGCAGTGACTCGCCAGGGTCTTATGGCTACACCTTC. The encoded protein is CASSDSPGSYGYTF.

The chain employs TRBV7-2 and TRBJ2-1; D not resolved. V was trimmed by 1 base and J by 8 bases, leaving 15 bases between them. The CDR3 is made up of 15 amino acids. Germline CDR1 SGHTA, CDR2 FQGNSA. DNA for the CDR3: TGTGCCAGCAGCTTAGATCACACCCCAAGTTATGAGCAGTTCTTC. This sequence encodes CASSLDHTPSYEQFF. The variable domain in full, with the rest retrieved from reference TRBV7-2 and TRBJ2-1, is GAGVSQSPSNKVTEKGKDVELRCDPISGHTALYWYRQSLGQGLEFLIYFQGNSAPDKSGLPSDRFSAERTGGSVSTLTIQRTQQEDSAVYLCASSLDHTPSYEQFFGPGTRLTVL.

The J gene is TRBJ1-5, the V gene TRBV19; 8 positions match TRBD1. The CDR3 extends over 15 amino acids. Trimming took 8 bases from V and 5 from J; bases not matched to a gene: 11. The V gene's germline CDR1 is LNHDA and CDR2 SQIVND (reference sequence). The CDR3 sequence is CASRPPGGDDQPQHF. The CDR3 DNA sequence: TGTGCCAGTCGCCCCCCAGGGGGCGACGATCAGCCCCAGCATTTT.

The table lists this clone with a few counts. The chain joins TRBV2 to TRBJ2-7; TRBD2 agrees at 9 bases. Germline CDR1 SNHLY, CDR2 FYNNEI. V lost 8 bases, J lost 0 bases, and 5 bases stayed unmatched. The CDR3 runs to 14 residues. The CDR3 loop reads CASDSGSSSYEQYF. DNA for the CDR3: TGTGCCAGCGATAGCGGGAGCAGCTCCTACGAGCAGTACTTC.

J is TRBJ2-5 and V is TRBV6-5; 8 positions match TRBD1. Germline V CDR1 and CDR2: MNHEY, SVGAGI. The V gene end was trimmed by 6 bases and the J gene end by 7 bases; junction bases not matched to a gene: 7. The CDR3 consists of 13 residues. In DNA form, the CDR3 reads TGTGCCAGCAGAACAGGGGGTTCGGGGACCCAGTACTTC. Amino acids: CASRTGGSGTQYF.

As concerns this clone: The junction and the germline gene differ at one end; a read error may be behind it. The J gene is TRBJ1-2, the V gene TRBV5-1; D is unclear. The CDR3 runs to 12 residues. Germline V gene sequence: CDR1 SGHRS, CDR2 YFSETQ. The CDR3 is CASSLDLTRVHF. CDR3 nucleotides: TGCGCCAGCAGCTTGGACCTTACACGGGTACACTTC.

The chain couples TRBV5-5 to TRBJ1-1; TRBD1 matches 7 bases. In germline, CDR1 is SGHKS, CDR2 YYEKEE (reference sequence). This CDR3 contains 15 residues. The V and J ends lost 1 base and 10 bases, in that order; junction bases with no gene match: 13. Here the CDR3 DNA reads TGTGCCAGCAGCTTGTCTGGCAGGGGGGAGTTGGGAGCTTTCTTT. As protein: CASSLSGRGELGAFF.

A single count supports this clone. V and J are TRBV7-6 and TRBJ2-7; D perhaps matches TRBD2 (5 bases). V lost 0 bases and J lost 6, with 21 bases in between. Germline CDR1 is SGHVS and CDR2 is FNYEAQ. The CDR3 is made up of 17 amino acids. CDR3 sequence (DNA): TGTGCCAGCAGCTTAGCCGACGGAGCCCGGGGTTCTCGCGAGCAGTACTTC. Translating gives CASSLADGARGSREQYF.

V gene TRBV2 combines with J gene TRBJ1-1, with D perhaps matching TRBD1 (5 bases). The CDR3 covers 12 residues. Germline CDR1 is SNHLY and CDR2 is FYNNEI. V dropped 11 bases and J dropped 2 bases, with 12 bases sitting between them. Here the CDR3 DNA reads TGTGCCGGAAGGGGCGATAACACTGAAGCTTTCTTT. Encoded protein: CAGRGDNTEAFF.

This chain joins TRBV19 and TRBJ1-4; TRBD1 agrees at 7 bases. CDR3 length equals 15 residues. In germline, CDR1 is LNHDA, CDR2 SQIVND (reference sequence). J lost 6 bases, V lost 5 bases, and 9 bases had no gene match. CDR3 loop: CASSSYRGGDEKLFF. The CDR3 nucleotides read TGTGCCAGTAGTTCTTACAGGGGCGGCGATGAAAAACTGTTTTTT. Supplemented by reference TRBV19 and TRBJ1-4, the full variable domain reads DGGITQSPKYLFRKEGQNVTLSCEQNLNHDAMYWYRQDPGQGLRLIYYSQIVNDFQKGDIAEGYSVSREKKESFPLTVTSAQKNPTAFYLCASSSYRGGDEKLFFGSGTQLSVL.